What follows are 20 T cell receptor beta chains derived from one specimen sequenced in a study of identifying expanded T cells in peripheral blood. Produced via immunoSEQ multiplex PCR; TCRdb's table is partial and in-frame only. The repertoire holds some 120,000 clones, with about 80% as singletons. Sequenced input: blood. These receptors all come from a person aged 18-69 years in good health.

The V call is TRBV2, the J call TRBJ2-5; D unresolved. The V gene's germline CDR1 is SNHLY and CDR2 FYNNEI. V lost 7 bases, J lost 0 bases, and 6 bases lay in between. This CDR3 spans 12 amino acids. The CDR3: CASNRYQETQYF. The DNA of the CDR3 is TGTGCCAGCAATAGATACCAAGAGACCCAGTACTTC.

V usage is TRBV5-8 and J usage is TRBJ2-1, with TRBD1 identical over 8 bases. This CDR3 spans 14 amino acids. The V gene end was trimmed by 4 bases and the J gene end by 5 bases; junction bases not matched to a gene: 5. Germline-derived CDR1 and CDR2 are SGHTS and YDEGEE. CDR3 nucleotide sequence: TGTGCCAGCAGCCCACAGGACAGGGACAATGAGCAGTTCTTC. Translating it yields CASSPQDRDNEQFF.

The gene calls are TRBV13 and TRBJ2-5; D is unclear. Per germline, CDR1 PRHDT and CDR2 FYEKMQ (reference sequence). CDR3 size: 14 residues. With 5 bases removed from V and 1 base from J, the gap between germline ends came to 11 bases. The CDR3 nucleotides read TGTGCCAGCAGCCCGACCTGGGGCCAAGAGACCCAGTACTTC. As protein: CASSPTWGQETQYF.

The V and J genes are TRBV6-5 and TRBJ2-5, with D perhaps matching TRBD1 (6 bases). The V gene's germline CDR1 is MNHEY and CDR2 SVGAGI. Trimming left V 7 bases short and J 4 bases short, with 19 bases between. The CDR3 has 15 amino acids. This chain's CDR3 is CASKGRGTGRETQYF. CDR3 DNA sequence: TGTGCCAGCAAAGGTCGGGGTACAGGGAGAGAGACCCAGTACTTC.

The V call is TRBV18, the J call TRBJ2-3; TRBD2 is a possible D gene (6 bases). Germline-derived CDR1 and CDR2 are KGHSH and LQKENI. The CDR3 length is 14 residues. Trimming stripped 2 bases from V and 5 bases from J, with 11 bases between. CDR3 in DNA: TGTGCCAGCTCACCAGGGGGGAGACGAGATACGCAGTATTTT. Translation gives CASSPGGRRDTQYF.

The J gene is TRBJ2-7, the V gene TRBV7-9; no firm D call. Trimming cost V 10 bases and J 5 bases, with 12 bases left between them. CDR1 is SEHNR, CDR2 FQNEAQ, per germline (reference sequence). The CDR3 covers 11 residues. This CDR3 reads CATRPGDEQYF. In DNA form, the CDR3 reads TGTGCCACCCGACCGGGCGACGAGCAGTACTTC.

V and J are TRBV7-9 and TRBJ1-1; perhaps TRBD1 as D (6 bases). This CDR3 contains 13 residues. V lost 5 bases and J 5 bases, leaving 12 bases between the germline ends. The germline V gene encodes CDR1 SEHNR and CDR2 FQNEAQ (reference sequence). The CDR3 bases are TGTGCCAGCAGCGTTACAGGGAGTACTGAAGCTTTCTTT. It is translated as CASSVTGSTEAFF.

This chain's CDR3 is CASSEPGGSAFF. The CDR3, as DNA: TGTGCCAGCAGTGAACCCGGAGGTAGCGCTTTCTTT. The chain combines TRBV2 with TRBJ1-1; D not resolved. The germline V and J ends were trimmed by 2 bases and 11 bases, with 12 bases remaining between them. The germline V gene has CDR1 SNHLY and CDR2 FYNNEI. This CDR3 is 12 amino acids long.

This clone was detected only once. CDR3 nucleotide sequence: TGTGCCAGCAGTTCCGAGGGGGCTATAACAGATACGCAGTATTTT. It codes for CASSSEGAITDTQYF. The chain carries TRBV27 and TRBJ2-3; 7 positions match TRBD1. Unmatched junction bases numbered 7, after V lost 4 bases and J lost 3 bases. CDR1 is MNHEY and CDR2 is SMNVEV in the germline V gene (reference sequence). The CDR3 extends over 15 amino acids.

The chain joins TRBV4-3 to TRBJ2-1, with D tentatively TRBD2 (6 bases). CDR1 is LGHNA, CDR2 YSLEER, per germline. The CDR3 runs 14 residues. Trimming stripped 9 bases from V and 6 bases from J, with 18 bases between. The CDR3 DNA reads TGCGCCAGTCGACGGGGGTCGGGGAGCAATGAGCAGTTCTTC. Protein: CASRRGSGSNEQFF.

CDR3 sequence: CSVAEYTEAFF. The CDR3 DNA reads as TGCAGCGTGGCGGAGTACACTGAAGCTTTCTTT. The rearrangement joins TRBV29-1 to TRBJ1-1; D gene unclear. V lost 6 bases and J lost 3, with 8 bases in between. CDR1 SQVTM and CDR2 ANQGSEA come from the germline V gene. CDR3 length: 11 residues.

This chain links TRBV28 with TRBJ2-7; D perhaps matches TRBD2 (5 bases). V gave up 3 bases and J gave up 4 bases, with 19 bases separating them. The CDR3 totals 16 residues. Looked up from germline, CDR1 is MDHEN and CDR2 is SYDVKM. In nucleotides, the CDR3 is TGTGCCAGCAGTTTCCGATTGGACTCCTTATCGTACGAGCAGTACTTC. It codes for CASSFRLDSLSYEQYF.

This chain links TRBV7-6 with TRBJ2-5, with D uncertain. The CDR3 contains 15 residues. Germline values: CDR1 SGHVS, CDR2 FNYEAQ. With 6 bases removed from V and 3 bases from J, the gap between germline ends came to 17 bases. CDR3 sequence: CASSRFIGPEETQYF. Written as DNA, the CDR3 is TGTGCCAGCAGTCGCTTTATAGGCCCCGAAGAGACCCAGTACTTC.

V gene TRBV25-1 combines with J gene TRBJ2-5, with D possibly TRBD1 on 6 matching bases. V was pared by 3 bases and J by 2 bases, with 13 bases between. The CDR3 consists of 15 residues. Germline lookup yields CDR1 MGHDK and CDR2 SYGVNS. For the CDR3, the DNA is TGTGCCAGCAGTGACAGGGGCGTCGTGCAAGAGACCCAGTACTTC. It yields the protein CASSDRGVVQETQYF.

J is TRBJ1-2 and V is TRBV7-9; no clear D. V shed 4 bases and J shed 3 bases, with 12 bases lying between them. This CDR3 region has 14 residues. The germline V gene encodes CDR1 SEHNR and CDR2 FQNEAQ (reference sequence). The CDR3, as DNA: TGTGCCAGCAGCTCCGGGCCCAGATACTATGGCTACACCTTC. Amino acid sequence: CASSSGPRYYGYTF.

The chain employs TRBV12-5 and TRBJ1-1, with D possibly matching TRBD1 (6 bases). Germline loops: CDR1 LGHNT, CDR2 FRNRAP. The V and J ends lost 2 bases and 3 bases respectively, with 7 bases between them. The CDR3 has 13 amino acids. The CDR3 protein is CASGLKGDTEAFF. CDR3 DNA sequence: TGTGCTAGTGGTTTGAAGGGGGACACTGAAGCTTTCTTT.

V gene TRBV10-3 combines with J gene TRBJ2-5; 7 nucleotides line up with TRBD2. Per germline, CDR1 ENHRY and CDR2 SYGVKD. After removal of 5 bases from V and 4 bases from J, the junction contained 7 bases not matched to a gene. This CDR3 is built from 14 residues. The CDR3 nucleotides read TGTGCCATCAGTAAAAAAGCGGGGTCAGAGACCCAGTACTTC. Translating gives CAISKKAGSETQYF.

The chain is built from TRBV7-8 and TRBJ1-5, with TRBD1 matching 10 bases. The CDR3 contains 15 residues. Germline CDR1 reads SGHVS; CDR2 reads FQNEAQ. J was trimmed by 5 bases and V by 0 bases; bases with no gene match: 1. CDR3 protein: CASSLATGGHQPQHF. The CDR3 bases are TGTGCCAGCAGCTTAGCGACAGGGGGCCATCAGCCCCAGCATTTT.

There are a few counts of this clone. The chain joins TRBV9 to TRBJ1-6, with D maybe TRBD1 (6 bases). The CDR3 contains 14 residues. Trimming removed 4 bases from V and 7 bases from J, with 12 bases in between. Germline loops: CDR1 SGDLS, CDR2 YYNGEE. The DNA for the CDR3 is TGTGCCAGCAGCACCGGACAGCTGAATTCACCCCTCCACTTT. This codes for CASSTGQLNSPLHF. Filled out from reference TRBV9 and TRBJ1-6, the complete variable domain reads DSGVTQTPKHLITATGQRVTLRCSPRSGDLSVYWYQQSLDQGLQFLIQYYNGEERAKGNILERFSAQQFPDLHSELNLSSLELGDSALYFCASSTGQLNSPLHFGNGTRLTVT.

The sample holds one count of this clone. The chain joins TRBV28 to TRBJ1-2, with D possibly TRBD1 on 5 matching bases. Between the trimmed V and J ends, which lost 6 bases and 4 bases, there was a span of 21 bases. The CDR3 is 16 residues long. The germline V gene has CDR1 MDHEN and CDR2 SYDVKM. For the CDR3, the DNA is TGTGCCAGCAGCTCGGACACGACGAGGGCCATCTATGGCTACACCTTC. It codes for CASSSDTTRAIYGYTF.